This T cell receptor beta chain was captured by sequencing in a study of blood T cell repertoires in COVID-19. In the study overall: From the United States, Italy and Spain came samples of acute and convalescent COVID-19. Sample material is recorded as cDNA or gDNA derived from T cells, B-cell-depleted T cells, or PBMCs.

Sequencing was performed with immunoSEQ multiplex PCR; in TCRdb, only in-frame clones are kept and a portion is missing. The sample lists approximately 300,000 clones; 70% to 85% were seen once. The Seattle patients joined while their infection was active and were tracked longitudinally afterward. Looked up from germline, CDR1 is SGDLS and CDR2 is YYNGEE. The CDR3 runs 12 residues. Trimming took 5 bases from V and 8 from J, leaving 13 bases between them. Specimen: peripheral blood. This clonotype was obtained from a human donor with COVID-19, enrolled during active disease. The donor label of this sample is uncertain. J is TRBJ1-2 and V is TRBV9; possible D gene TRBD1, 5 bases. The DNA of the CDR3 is TGTGCCAGCAGAGCGGGGTGGGGCGGCTACACCTTC. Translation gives CASRAGWGGYTF.